This T cell receptor (beta chain) was captured by sequencing in a study of Ad26.COV2.S vaccination and SARS-CoV-2 variants. The study, taken as a whole, reports: Higher spike-specific TCR breadth was found in vaccine recipients than in placebo recipients. Recipients of vaccine and of placebo showed similar breadth of their non-spike TCR repertoires. Analytic work on TCR breadth and depth might have understated the full extent of total T cell responses. Substantial breadth was reported for post-vaccination spike-specific CD8+ and CD4+ T cells.

This clone was found once. No antigen is known for it. CDR3 length: 16 amino acids. V shed 6 bases and J shed 0 bases, with 15 bases lying between them. CDR1 and CDR2 from the germline V gene are LNHDA and SQIVND (reference sequence). Method: immunoSEQ multiplex PCR; TCRdb's copy keeps in-frame clones and lacks some. The table records 350,000 to 450,000 clones, about 92% of them present only once. The chain uses TRBV19 and TRBJ1-3, with D possibly TRBD1 on 5 matching bases. The source material was peripheral blood, sampled after recovery from COVID-19. This clonotype was obtained from a human donor who had recovered from COVID-19. CDR3: CASRSTGGYSGNTIYF. CDR3 sequence (DNA): TGTGCCAGTAGATCGACGGGGGGTTACTCTGGAAACACCATATATTTT.